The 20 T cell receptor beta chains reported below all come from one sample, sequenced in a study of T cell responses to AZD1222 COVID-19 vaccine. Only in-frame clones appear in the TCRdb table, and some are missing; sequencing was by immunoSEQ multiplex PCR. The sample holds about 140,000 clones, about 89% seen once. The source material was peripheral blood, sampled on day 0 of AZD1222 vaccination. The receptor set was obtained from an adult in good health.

The CDR3 spells CASSLGQGEEKLFF. The CDR3 region has the DNA TGTGCCAGCAGCTTAGGACAGGGGGAGGAAAAACTGTTTTTT. The chain recombines TRBV7-9 with TRBJ1-4; 9 bases match TRBD1. V shed 1 base and J 8 bases; nucleotides not matched to a gene: 2. This CDR3 has 14 residues. The germline V gene encodes CDR1 SEHNR and CDR2 FQNEAQ (reference sequence).

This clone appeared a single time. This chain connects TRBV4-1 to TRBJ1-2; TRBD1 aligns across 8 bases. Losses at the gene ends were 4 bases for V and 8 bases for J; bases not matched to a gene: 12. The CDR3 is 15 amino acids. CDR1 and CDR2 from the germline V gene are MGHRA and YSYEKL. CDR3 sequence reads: CASSPPGQVLGGYTF. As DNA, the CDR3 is TGCGCCAGCAGCCCCCCGGGACAGGTCCTCGGAGGCTACACCTTC.

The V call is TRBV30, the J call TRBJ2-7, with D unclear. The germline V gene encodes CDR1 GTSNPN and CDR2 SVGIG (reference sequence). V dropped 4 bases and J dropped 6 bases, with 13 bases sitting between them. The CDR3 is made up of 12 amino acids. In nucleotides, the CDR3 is TGTGCCTGGATAGGGCAGCCGGGCGAGCAGTACTTC. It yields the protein CAWIGQPGEQYF.

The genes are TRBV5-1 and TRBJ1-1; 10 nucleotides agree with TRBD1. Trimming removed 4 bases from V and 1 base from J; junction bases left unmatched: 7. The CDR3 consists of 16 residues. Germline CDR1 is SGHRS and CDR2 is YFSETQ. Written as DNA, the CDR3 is TGCGCCAGCAGCATAGGGACAGGGGACGGGAACACTGAAGCTTTCTTT. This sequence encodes CASSIGTGDGNTEAFF.

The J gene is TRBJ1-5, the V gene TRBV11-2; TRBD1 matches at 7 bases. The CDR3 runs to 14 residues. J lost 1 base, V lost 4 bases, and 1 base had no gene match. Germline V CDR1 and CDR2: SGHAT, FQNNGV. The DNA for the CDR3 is TGTGCCAGCAGCTGGGACAGCAGCAATCAGCCCCAGCATTTT. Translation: CASSWDSSNQPQHF.

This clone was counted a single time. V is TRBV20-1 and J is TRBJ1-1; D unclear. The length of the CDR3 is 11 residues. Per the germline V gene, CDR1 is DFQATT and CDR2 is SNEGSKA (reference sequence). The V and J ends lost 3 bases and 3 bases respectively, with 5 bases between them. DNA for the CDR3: TGCAGTGCTAGTATGTACACTGAAGCTTTCTTT. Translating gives CSASMYTEAFF.

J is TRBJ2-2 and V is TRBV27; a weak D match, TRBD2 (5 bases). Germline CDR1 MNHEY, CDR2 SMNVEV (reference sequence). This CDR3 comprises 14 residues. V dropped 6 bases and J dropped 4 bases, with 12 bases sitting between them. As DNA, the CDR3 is TGTGCCAGCAGGGATAGAGGGATCACCGGGGAGCTGTTTTTT. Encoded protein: CASRDRGITGELFF.

The CDR3 sequence is CASSHPGSYEQYF. The CDR3 region has the DNA TGTGCCAGCAGCCATCCGGGGTCCTACGAGCAGTACTTC. The rearrangement uses TRBV3-1 (or the pseudogene TRBV3-2) and TRBJ2-7; D perhaps matches TRBD2 (5 bases). This CDR3 contains 13 residues. CDR1 is LGHDT and CDR2 is YNNKEL in the germline V gene (reference sequence). Trimming pared 3 bases from V and 1 base from J, leaving 7 bases between.

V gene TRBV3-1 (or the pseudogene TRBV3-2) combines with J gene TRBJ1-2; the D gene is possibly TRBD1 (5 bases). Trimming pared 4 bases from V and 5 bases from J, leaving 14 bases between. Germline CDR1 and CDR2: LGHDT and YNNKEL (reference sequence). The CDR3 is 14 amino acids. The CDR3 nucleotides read TGTGCCAGCAGCCGGGTGCGGGGGGTATATGGCTACACCTTC. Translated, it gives CASSRVRGVYGYTF.

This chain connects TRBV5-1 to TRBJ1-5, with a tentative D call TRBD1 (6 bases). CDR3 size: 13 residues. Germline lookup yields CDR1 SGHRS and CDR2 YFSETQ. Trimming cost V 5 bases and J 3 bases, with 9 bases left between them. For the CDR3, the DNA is TGCGCCAGCAGTCGGGACATCAATCAGCCCCAGCATTTT. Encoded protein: CASSRDINQPQHF.

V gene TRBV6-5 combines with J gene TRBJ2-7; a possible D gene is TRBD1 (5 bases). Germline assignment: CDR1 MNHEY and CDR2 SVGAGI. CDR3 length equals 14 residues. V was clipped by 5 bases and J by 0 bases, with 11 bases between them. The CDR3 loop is CASSHRYYSYEQYF. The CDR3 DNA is TGTGCCAGCAGTCACAGGTACTACTCCTACGAGCAGTACTTC.

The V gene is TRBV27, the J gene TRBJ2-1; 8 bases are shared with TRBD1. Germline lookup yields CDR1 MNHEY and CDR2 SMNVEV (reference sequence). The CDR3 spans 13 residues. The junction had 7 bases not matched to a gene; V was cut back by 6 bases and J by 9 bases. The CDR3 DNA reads TGTGCCAGCAGCAGGGGGCGGACTCTTGAGCAGTTCTTC. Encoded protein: CASSRGRTLEQFF.

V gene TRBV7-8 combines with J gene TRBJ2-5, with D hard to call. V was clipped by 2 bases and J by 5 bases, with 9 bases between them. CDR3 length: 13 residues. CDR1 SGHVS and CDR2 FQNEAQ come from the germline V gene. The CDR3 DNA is TGTGCCAGCAGCTTAAATCTACTCGAGACCCAGTACTTC. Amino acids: CASSLNLLETQYF. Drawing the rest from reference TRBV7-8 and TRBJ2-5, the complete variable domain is GAGVSQSPRYKVAKRGQDVALRCDPISGHVSLFWYQQALGQGPEFLTYFQNEAQLDKSGLPSDRFFAERPEGSVSTLKIQRTQQEDSAVYLCASSLNLLETQYFGPGTRLLVL.

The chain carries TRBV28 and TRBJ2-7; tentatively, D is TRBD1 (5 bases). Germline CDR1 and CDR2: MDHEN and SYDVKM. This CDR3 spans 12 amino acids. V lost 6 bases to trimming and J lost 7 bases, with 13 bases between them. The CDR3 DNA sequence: TGTGCCAGCAGCCTCAGGGTTGGGGAGCAGTACTTC. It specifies CASSLRVGEQYF.

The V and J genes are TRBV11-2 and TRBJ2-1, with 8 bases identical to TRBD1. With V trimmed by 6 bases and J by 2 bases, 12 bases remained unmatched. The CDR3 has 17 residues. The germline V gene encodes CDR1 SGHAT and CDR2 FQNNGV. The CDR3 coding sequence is TGTGCCAGCAGGAAGACAGGGGAAAGGTTCCCCTACAATGAGCAGTTCTTC. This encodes CASRKTGERFPYNEQFF.

This chain's CDR3 is CATSTASDYEQYF. For the CDR3, the DNA is TGTGCCACCAGCACCGCATCCGACTACGAGCAGTACTTC. The chain has TRBV15 and TRBJ2-7; D unclear. The V gene lost 4 bases and the J gene lost 3 bases, with 10 bases spanning the gap. CDR1 is LNHNV, CDR2 YYDKDF, per germline (reference sequence). CDR3 length: 13 amino acids.

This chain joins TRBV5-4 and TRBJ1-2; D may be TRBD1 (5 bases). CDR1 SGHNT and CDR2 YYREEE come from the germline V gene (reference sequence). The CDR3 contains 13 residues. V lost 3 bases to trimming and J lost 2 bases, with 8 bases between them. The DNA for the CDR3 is TGTGCCAGCAGCTGGGGCCTGAACTATGGCTACACCTTC. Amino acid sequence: CASSWGLNYGYTF.

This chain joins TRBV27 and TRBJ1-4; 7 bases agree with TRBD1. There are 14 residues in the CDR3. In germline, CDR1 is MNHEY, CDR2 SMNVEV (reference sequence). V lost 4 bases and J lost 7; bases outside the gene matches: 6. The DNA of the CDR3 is TGTGCCAGCAGTTCCTACAGGGGAGGTGAAAAACTGTTTTTT. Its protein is CASSSYRGGEKLFF.

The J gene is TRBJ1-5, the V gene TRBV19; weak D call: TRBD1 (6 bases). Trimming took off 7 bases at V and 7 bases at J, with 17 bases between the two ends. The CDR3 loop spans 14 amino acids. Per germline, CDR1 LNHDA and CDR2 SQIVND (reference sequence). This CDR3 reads CASTRDTSAQPQHF. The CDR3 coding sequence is TGTGCCAGTACCCGGGACACCTCAGCCCAGCCCCAGCATTTT.

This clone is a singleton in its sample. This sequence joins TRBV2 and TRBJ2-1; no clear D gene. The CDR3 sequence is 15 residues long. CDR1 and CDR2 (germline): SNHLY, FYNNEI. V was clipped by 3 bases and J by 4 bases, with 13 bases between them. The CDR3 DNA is TGTGCCAGCAGTGATAGTGATACGACGTACAATGAGCAGTTCTTC. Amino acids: CASSDSDTTYNEQFF.